These 4 T cell receptor beta chains were sequenced from one sample in a study of cytomegalovirus exposure and HLA in healthy donors. PCR amplification relied on 60 Vbeta primers (plus 13 Jbeta primers). Some clones are missing from TCRdb's copy, which holds only in-frame ones; the method was immunoSEQ multiplex PCR. The repertoire holds some 45,000 clones, with around half as singletons. The sample consisted of PBMCs. The receptor source for this set is a human donor in good health.

The gene calls are TRBV5-1 and TRBJ2-5, with TRBD2 identical over 15 bases. The V and J ends lost 4 bases and 5 bases, in that order; junction bases with no gene match: 6. The CDR3 runs 16 residues. The germline CDR1 and CDR2 sequences are SGHRS and YFSETQ. CDR3 nucleotide sequence: TGCGCCAGCAGCCGGGGACTAGCGGGGGGTTTTGAGACCCAGTACTTC. It encodes CASSRGLAGGFETQYF.

V is TRBV2 and J is TRBJ1-6, with 8 nucleotides matching TRBD1. The trim removed 7 bases at V and 14 bases at J, leaving 13 bases unmatched. Germline loops: CDR1 SNHLY, CDR2 FYNNEI. The CDR3 has 14 amino acids. The CDR3 protein is CASTPAGQGATLHF. CDR3 DNA sequence: TGTGCCAGCACCCCGGCGGGGCAGGGGGCGACCCTCCACTTT.

This sequence joins TRBV7-9 and TRBJ1-1; D not certain. CDR1 and CDR2 (germline): SEHNR, FQNEAQ (reference sequence). V lost 5 bases to trimming and J lost 3 bases, with 7 bases between them. This CDR3 has 12 residues. The CDR3 coding sequence is TGTGCCAGCAGCCACGCGGACACTGAAGCTTTCTTT. Amino acid sequence: CASSHADTEAFF.

This chain links TRBV30 with TRBJ2-3; 8 bases line up with TRBD2. V was clipped by 2 bases and J by 4 bases; unmatched bases: 2. The germline gives CDR1 GTSNPN, CDR2 SVGIG (reference sequence). The CDR3 contains 13 residues. The CDR3 sequence is CAWSSGSADTQYF. As DNA, the CDR3 is TGTGCCTGGAGTAGCGGGAGTGCAGATACGCAGTATTTT.